A few counts support the clone carrying this T cell receptor (beta chain). Its antigen is unknown. Per germline, CDR1 SEHNR and CDR2 FQNEAQ (reference sequence). The trim removed 7 bases at V and 3 bases at J, leaving 3 bases unmatched. This CDR3 region has 12 residues. The data originate from a study of T-cell memory formation after mild COVID-19. One entry per CDR3 protein, called by TCRdb with MiXCR from the 5' RACE reads. The sample includes 75,000 to 95,000 distinct CDR3 sequences, roughly an eighth of them seen just once. Study-level results: CD4/CD8 balance held among clones contracting day 15 to 85, and later expanders leaned CD4+.

This chain joins TRBV7-9 and TRBJ2-7; 7 bases align to TRBD1. The sequenced sample was PBMCs or a T cell subset sorted from them (not recorded which). The clonotype was recovered from an adult woman who had mild COVID-19 (a few samples of this study predate the infection). Cell type and time point are not known. CDR3 sequence: CASTDRNYEQYF. CDR3 in DNA: TGTGCCAGCACGGACAGGAACTACGAGCAGTACTTC. Based on the CDR3 plus reference TRBV7-9 and TRBJ2-7, the full variable domain is DTGVSQNPRHKITKRGQNVTFRCDPISEHNRLYWYRQTLGQGPEFLTYFQNEAQLEKSRLLSDRFSAERPKGSFSTLEIQRTEQGDSAMYLCASTDRNYEQYFGPGTRLTVT.